This TCR beta chain is from a study of blood T cell repertoires in COVID-19. Study in general: There were acute and convalescent COVID-19 samples, and they came from the United States, Italy and Spain.

Germline trimming cut 4 bases from V and 6 bases from J; bases unmatched to any gene: 14. Germline V gene sequence: CDR1 LNHDA, CDR2 SQIVND (reference sequence). This CDR3 has 16 amino acids. TCRdb's table, derived via immunoSEQ multiplex PCR, lists solely in-frame clones and lacks some. The data contain 180,000 or so clones, roughly three quarters of them seen just once; the ten biggest clones take up roughly 9.4%. The V gene is TRBV19, the J gene TRBJ1-2; 7 bases align to TRBD1. Specimen: peripheral blood. The source is a woman aged 45 to 65 with active or convalescent COVID-19. CDR3 bases: TGTGCCAGTAGTACCCCACCAACAGGGGTGCTCGATGGCTACACCTTC. Amino acid sequence: CASSTPPTGVLDGYTF.